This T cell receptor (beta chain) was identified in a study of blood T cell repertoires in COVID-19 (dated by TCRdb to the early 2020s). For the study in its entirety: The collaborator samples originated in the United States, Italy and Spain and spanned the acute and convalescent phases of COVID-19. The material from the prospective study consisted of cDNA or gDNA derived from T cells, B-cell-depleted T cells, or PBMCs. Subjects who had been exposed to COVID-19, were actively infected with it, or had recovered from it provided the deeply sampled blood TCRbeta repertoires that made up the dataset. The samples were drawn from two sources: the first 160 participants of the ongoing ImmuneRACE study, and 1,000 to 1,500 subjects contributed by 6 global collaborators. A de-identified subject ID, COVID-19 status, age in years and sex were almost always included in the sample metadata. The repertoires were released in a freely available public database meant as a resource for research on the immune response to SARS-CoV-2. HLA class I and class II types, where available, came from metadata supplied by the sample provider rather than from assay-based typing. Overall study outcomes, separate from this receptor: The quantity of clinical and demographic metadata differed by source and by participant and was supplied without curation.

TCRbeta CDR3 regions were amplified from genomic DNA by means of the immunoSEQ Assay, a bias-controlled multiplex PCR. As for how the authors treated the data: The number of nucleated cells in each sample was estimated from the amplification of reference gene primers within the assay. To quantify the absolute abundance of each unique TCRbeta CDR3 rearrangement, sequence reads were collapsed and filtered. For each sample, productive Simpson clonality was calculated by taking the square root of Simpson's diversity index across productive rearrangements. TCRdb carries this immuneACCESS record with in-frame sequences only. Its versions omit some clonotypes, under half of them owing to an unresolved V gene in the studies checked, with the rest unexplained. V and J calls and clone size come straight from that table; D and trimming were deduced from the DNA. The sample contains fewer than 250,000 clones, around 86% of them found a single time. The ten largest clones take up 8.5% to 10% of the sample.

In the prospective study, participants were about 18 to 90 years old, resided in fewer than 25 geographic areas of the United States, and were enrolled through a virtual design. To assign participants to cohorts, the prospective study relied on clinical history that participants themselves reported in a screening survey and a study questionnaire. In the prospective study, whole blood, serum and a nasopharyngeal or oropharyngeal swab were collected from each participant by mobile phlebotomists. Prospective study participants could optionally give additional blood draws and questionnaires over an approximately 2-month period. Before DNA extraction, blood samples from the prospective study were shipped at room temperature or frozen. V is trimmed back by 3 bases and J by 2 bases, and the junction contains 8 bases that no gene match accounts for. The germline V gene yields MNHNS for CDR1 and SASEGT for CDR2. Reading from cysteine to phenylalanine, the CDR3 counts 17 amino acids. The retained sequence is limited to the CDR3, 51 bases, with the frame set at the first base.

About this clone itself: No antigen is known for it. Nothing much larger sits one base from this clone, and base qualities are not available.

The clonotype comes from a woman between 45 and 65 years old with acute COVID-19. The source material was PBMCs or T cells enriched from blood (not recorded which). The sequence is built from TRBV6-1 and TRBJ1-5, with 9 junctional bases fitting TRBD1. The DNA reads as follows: TGTGCCAGCAGTGATAAACAGGGGGCGCGGGGCAATCAGCCCCAGCATTTT. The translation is CASSDKQGARGNQPQHF.